Listed below are T cell receptor beta chains from one sample, sequenced in a study of T cell responses to AZD1222 COVID-19 vaccine. Measured with immunoSEQ multiplex PCR; TCRdb has only the in-frame clones, and not every one. The top ten hold around 1% of the sample, which has some 170,000 clones, about 93% seen once. The specimen comprised peripheral blood, sampled 28 days after the second dose of the MenACWY control vaccine. Source of these receptors: an adult who received the MenACWY meningococcal vaccine as a control. CDR3s include the opening cysteine and the closing phenylalanine or tryptophan. Each record gives: V gene, J gene, clone size, CDR3 protein. Not all rows give a size; the values are once, few, many and, for expanded clones, a class.

>TRBV6-4|TRBJ1-6|NA
CASARENSPLHF
>TRBV5-4|TRBJ2-5|NA
CASSLGSGQGQETQYF
>TRBV5-1|TRBJ1-1|NA
CASSLTGGAGEAFF
>TRBV7-9|TRBJ1-1|once
CASSGTGGKNTEAFF
>TRBV19|TRBJ2-3|NA
CASRETRSTDTQYF
>TRBV3-1/TRBV3-2|TRBJ2-3|NA
CASSQDVGTGTQYF
>TRBV7-2|TRBJ2-5|NA
CASSSPRGRRETQYF
>TRBV4-1|TRBJ1-2|NA
CASSQERGSNYGYTF
>TRBV7-2|TRBJ1-2|NA
CASSLESLNRGGYTF
>TRBV15|TRBJ2-3|NA
CATSRVGTGRTDTQYF
>TRBV2|TRBJ1-2|few
CASSETGGDGYTF
>TRBV7-2|TRBJ1-1|NA
CASSFGTGVNTEAFF
>TRBV19|TRBJ2-1|NA
CASSRGGDRVQSSYNEQFF
>TRBV18|TRBJ1-1|once
CASSPQGSNTEAFF
>TRBV7-9|TRBJ1-1|NA
CASSLVGEAFF
>TRBV30|TRBJ1-5|NA
CAWSEGSNQPQHF
>TRBV7-8|TRBJ2-3|once
CASSRAGTGASDTQYF
>TRBV19|TRBJ1-4|NA
CASSRDRGEKLFF
>TRBV10-1|TRBJ1-3|NA
CASSDRGDGNTIYF
>TRBV5-1|TRBJ1-2|NA
CASSSRTGPSNYGYTF
>TRBV6-5|TRBJ1-5|NA
CASSRERNQPQHF
>TRBV6-5|TRBJ2-7|NA
CASGTGNSYEQYF
>TRBV28|TRBJ1-3|NA
CATPGSCLKGNTIYF
>TRBV3-1/TRBV3-2|TRBJ1-6|NA
CASSQDIRVGGSPLHF
>TRBV7-8|TRBJ2-1|NA
CASSREGGRGYNEQFF
>TRBV10-1|TRBJ1-1|NA
CASSGEAEAFF
>TRBV25-1|TRBJ1-4|NA
CASTEGGGEKLFF
>TRBV6-1|TRBJ1-1|NA
CASSEAKGRGTEAFF
>TRBV27|TRBJ1-5|NA
CASSQWGNRPQHF
>TRBV6-5|TRBJ1-1|NA
CASSSGQRSTEAFF
>TRBV5-4|TRBJ1-2|NA
CASSLTGPGTESYTF
>TRBV6-4|TRBJ2-5|NA
CASSARAGWTQYF
>TRBV2|TRBJ2-5|NA
CASSVAGGRETQYF
>TRBV11-2|TRBJ1-6|NA
CASSSRTGKSPLHF
>TRBV4-2|TRBJ1-2|NA
CASRGTGGPYGYTF
>TRBV2|TRBJ2-5|NA
CASKGGAMFETQYF
>TRBV28|TRBJ2-6|NA
CASRKGQGFGANVLTF
>TRBV11-2|TRBJ1-6|NA
CASSLSGLTLHF
>TRBV29-1|TRBJ1-4|NA
CSVWRNEKLFF
>TRBV11-2|TRBJ1-1|NA
CASSAQGATEAFF
>TRBV30|TRBJ2-2|NA
CAWRYGGAVTGELFF